The 22 T cell receptor beta chains in this list originate from one sample, sequenced in a study of blood T cell repertoires in COVID-19. The data were produced by immunoSEQ multiplex PCR, yet TCRdb's version contains in-frame clones alone and is incomplete. The sample contains about 55,000 clones, around 90% of which appear only once. Sequencing was performed on peripheral blood. Every receptor here comes from a man older than 75 with acute or convalescent COVID-19.

The CDR3 nucleotides read TGTGCCAGCAGTGAAGAGGTCTTCGGGATCCAGGCCCGTGGGTACTTC. Amino acids: CASSEEVFGIQARGYF. The chain links TRBV2 to TRBJ2-7, with D maybe TRBD2 (5 bases). The CDR3 length is 16 residues. Germline values: CDR1 SNHLY, CDR2 FYNNEI. V was trimmed by 1 base and J by 12 bases, leaving 25 bases between them.

V usage is TRBV2 and J usage is TRBJ1-5, with TRBD1 matching over 8 bases. J lost 7 bases, V lost 5 bases, and 13 bases had no gene match. This CDR3 has 16 amino acids. The germline V gene encodes CDR1 SNHLY and CDR2 FYNNEI. This CDR3 is CASSPSSTGGGQPQHF. Here the CDR3 DNA reads TGTGCCAGCAGTCCGTCATCCACAGGGGGTGGGCAGCCCCAGCATTTT.

The rearrangement links TRBV28 to TRBJ1-5; the match to TRBD1 covers 11 bases. The length of the CDR3 is 17 residues. V was clipped by 6 bases and J by 3 bases; unmatched bases: 10. Germline lookup yields CDR1 MDHEN and CDR2 SYDVKM. The CDR3 bases are TGTGCCAGCAGCTCGTCGGGGACAGGGGGATTCAATCAGCCCCAGCATTTT. It specifies CASSSSGTGGFNQPQHF.

The chain combines TRBV25-1 with TRBJ2-1; 7 bases line up with TRBD2. Per germline, CDR1 MGHDK and CDR2 SYGVNS. The CDR3 has 13 residues. The J segment lost 2 bases and the V segment lost 6 bases, leaving 1 base of the junction unmatched. The CDR3 sequence: CASRGTTYNEQFF. In DNA, the CDR3 is TGTGCCAGCAGGGGGACTACCTACAATGAGCAGTTCTTC.

CDR3 protein: CASSYSGSSYEQYF. In DNA, the CDR3 is TGTGCCAGCAGTTACTCAGGGAGCTCCTACGAGCAGTACTTC. The chain recombines TRBV6-5 with TRBJ2-7; D possibly corresponds to TRBD2 (5 bases). V shed 0 bases and J shed 0 bases, with 6 bases lying between them. The germline V gene encodes CDR1 MNHEY and CDR2 SVGAGI. The CDR3 sequence is 14 residues long.

The chain employs TRBV3-1 (or the pseudogene TRBV3-2) and TRBJ2-7; D is uncertain. The germline gives CDR1 LGHDT, CDR2 YNNKEL (reference sequence). The CDR3 covers 14 residues. Trimming removed 1 base at V and 6 bases at J, with 13 bases between. The CDR3 sequence is CASSQADRPGEQYF. The CDR3 DNA sequence: TGTGCCAGCAGCCAAGCCGACCGCCCAGGCGAGCAGTACTTC.

This chain connects TRBV3-1 (or the pseudogene TRBV3-2) to TRBJ2-3; D is perhaps TRBD2 (6 bases). The CDR3 is 14 amino acids. The germline V and J ends were trimmed by 4 bases and 1 base, with 9 bases remaining between them. Per the germline V gene, CDR1 is LGHDT and CDR2 is YNNKEL (reference sequence). CDR3 bases: TGTGCCAGCAGCCTCTCGGGGGGCACAGATACGCAGTATTTT. This sequence encodes CASSLSGGTDTQYF.

The genes are TRBV3-1 (or the pseudogene TRBV3-2) and TRBJ1-5; weak D call: TRBD1 (5 bases). The germline V gene has CDR1 LGHDT and CDR2 YNNKEL (reference sequence). The length of the CDR3 is 13 residues. V was clipped by 8 bases and J by 6 bases, with 14 bases between them. In nucleotides, the CDR3 is TGTGCCAGCTCCCGGGGGGGATTTCAGCCCCAGCATTTT. As protein: CASSRGGFQPQHF.

This chain joins TRBV19 and TRBJ2-2; D not certain. Germline V gives CDR1 LNHDA, CDR2 SQIVND (reference sequence). The germline V and J ends were trimmed by 7 bases and 3 bases, with 18 bases remaining between them. This CDR3 is 16 amino acids long. CDR3 bases: TGTGCCAGTACCCGATCCGATCTATCTGACACCGGGGAGCTGTTTTTT. As protein: CASTRSDLSDTGELFF.

The CDR3 DNA reads as TGTGCCAGCAGCCCTAACAGGGGAAACACAGATACGCAGTATTTT. Amino acids: CASSPNRGNTDTQYF. This chain uses TRBV7-2 with TRBJ2-3, with 7 bases matching TRBD1. After removal of 5 bases from V and 2 bases from J, the junction contained 7 bases not matched to a gene. Germline V CDR1 and CDR2: SGHTA, FQGNSA. The CDR3 loop spans 15 amino acids.

The chain has TRBV4-2 and TRBJ1-6; TRBD1 agrees at 8 bases. The germline V gene encodes CDR1 LGHNA and CDR2 YNFKEQ. The CDR3 runs 17 residues. J was trimmed by 11 bases and V by 1 base; bases with no gene match: 13. The CDR3 protein is CASSQAPLQGARTPLHF. The CDR3 DNA sequence: TGTGCCAGCAGCCAAGCTCCCCTCCAGGGGGCCAGGACACCCCTCCACTTT.

This clone occurred once. The chain uses TRBV5-1 and TRBJ1-1; 7 positions agree with TRBD1. The V gene end was trimmed by 0 bases and the J gene end by 4 bases; junction bases not matched to a gene: 6. Germline assignment: CDR1 SGHRS and CDR2 YFSETQ. This CDR3 is 15 amino acids long. The CDR3 DNA sequence: TGCGCCAGCAGCTTGGAGGACAGGAGGGGCACTGAAGCTTTCTTT. Encoded protein: CASSLEDRRGTEAFF.

This clone appeared once. The rearrangement uses TRBV2 and TRBJ1-4, with D tentatively TRBD1 (6 bases). The CDR3 has 13 residues. Looked up from germline, CDR1 is SNHLY and CDR2 is FYNNEI. Deletions cut 7 bases from V and 5 bases from J, with 11 bases between. CDR3 protein: CASTPQGNEKLFF. The CDR3 DNA is TGTGCCAGCACCCCGCAGGGGAATGAAAAACTGTTTTTT.

This rearrangement joins TRBV5-4 to TRBJ2-7; 8 bases map to TRBD1. The germline V gene encodes CDR1 SGHNT and CDR2 YYREEE (reference sequence). This CDR3 is built from 16 residues. After removal of 3 bases from V and 0 bases from J, the junction contained 8 bases not matched to a gene. CDR3 amino acids: CASSSPGTGGSYEQYF. The CDR3 region has the DNA TGTGCCAGCAGCTCCCCCGGGACAGGAGGCTCCTACGAGCAGTACTTC.

The chain is built from TRBV9 and TRBJ2-3, with D tentatively TRBD2 (6 bases). V shed 3 bases and J shed 1 base, with 12 bases lying between them. The CDR3 consists of 15 residues. CDR1 and CDR2 (germline): SGDLS, YYNGEE. The CDR3 sequence: CASSGPTGGTDTQYF. CDR3 bases: TGTGCCAGCAGCGGGCCTACGGGAGGCACAGATACGCAGTATTTT.

This chain joins TRBV19 and TRBJ2-3; 8 nucleotides match TRBD2. V gave up 3 bases and J gave up 4 bases; unmatched junction bases: 9. This CDR3 region has 16 residues. Germline V gives CDR1 LNHDA, CDR2 SQIVND (reference sequence). The CDR3 bases are TGTGCCAGTAGTATCCACGGGGGGGCCGACGCAGATACGCAGTATTTT. As protein: CASSIHGGADADTQYF.

V is TRBV18 and J is TRBJ2-3; D is possibly TRBD1 (5 bases). The V end lost 6 bases, the J end lost 6 bases, and 13 bases lay between the germline ends. The CDR3 length is 13 residues. Looked up from germline, CDR1 is KGHSH and CDR2 is LQKENI. DNA of the CDR3: TGTGCCAGCTCCCCCGGAAAGGGGGATACGCAGTATTTT. Translated: CASSPGKGDTQYF. The variable domain in full, completed from reference TRBV18 and TRBJ2-3, reads NAGVMQNPRHLVRRRGQEARLRCSPMKGHSHVYWYRQLPEEGLKFMVYLQKENIIDESGMPKERFSAEFPKEGPSILRIQQVVRGDSAAYFCASSPGKGDTQYFGPGTRLTVL.

This chain connects TRBV7-2 to TRBJ2-5, with D possibly TRBD2 on 6 matching bases. The CDR3 is 14 residues long. Trimming took off 0 bases at V and 5 bases at J, with 10 bases between the two ends. CDR1 is SGHTA, CDR2 FQGNSA, per germline. The DNA of the CDR3 is TGTGCCAGCAGCTTAGCCCGGGACTCGGAGACCCAGTACTTC. Protein sequence: CASSLARDSETQYF.

The V call is TRBV6-5, the J call TRBJ1-5; 11 positions agree with TRBD1. Germline V gene lookup returns CDR1 MNHEY and CDR2 SVGAGI. The CDR3 extends over 14 amino acids. The V gene end was trimmed by 6 bases and the J gene end by 10 bases; junction bases not matched to a gene: 8. In DNA form, the CDR3 reads TGTGCCAGCAGCTTAGGACAGGGGGCGCGCCCCCAGCATTTT. Translation gives CASSLGQGARPQHF.

The chain couples TRBV7-2 to TRBJ1-1; 7 bases are a match to TRBD1. Germline trimming cut 4 bases from V and 3 bases from J; bases unmatched to any gene: 2. There are 13 residues in the CDR3. Germline V gene sequence: CDR1 SGHTA, CDR2 FQGNSA. For the CDR3, the DNA is TGTGCCAGCAGCTCGCAGGGGGACACTGAAGCTTTCTTT. Protein product: CASSSQGDTEAFF.

CDR3 sequence: CASSTRTSGVEQYF. The CDR3 DNA reads as TGTGCCAGCAGCACGAGGACTAGCGGGGTCGAGCAGTACTTC. The chain carries TRBV11-2 and TRBJ2-7, with 12 bases fitting TRBD2. The length of the CDR3 is 14 residues. The V and J ends lost 5 bases and 6 bases, in that order; junction bases with no gene match: 5. Germline V lookup: CDR1 SGHAT, CDR2 FQNNGV.

V gene TRBV5-6 combines with J gene TRBJ2-5; 9 nucleotides align to TRBD1. Per the germline V gene, CDR1 is SGHDT and CDR2 is YYEEEE. Trimming took 0 bases from V and 5 from J; bases not matched to a gene: 5. The CDR3 extends over 15 amino acids. The CDR3 is CASSLDGTGWETQYF. As DNA, the CDR3 is TGTGCCAGCAGCTTGGATGGGACAGGGTGGGAGACCCAGTACTTC.